The 28 T cell receptor beta chains below come from one sample, sequenced in a study of blood T cells in healthy people across ages (dated by TCRdb to between 2014 and 2016). The library was produced with 5' RACE. The run used an Illumina HiSeq 2500. A second PCR of about 6 to 11 cycles was performed with a sample-barcoded 5' primer and a J-beta primer mix. TCRdb reran the public reads through fastp at Q25 and MiXCR, keeping productive beta chains. Each CDR3 protein appears once, grouped with its most common genes and DNA. For this sample there are about 1.8 million distinct CDR3 sequences; 49% appear just once. The top ten hold around 2.1% of the sample. The sequenced sample was blood. The receptors stem from a woman aged 40 to 55 in good health.

The rearrangement joins TRBV20-1 to TRBJ2-1; tentative D call: TRBD2 (7 bases). V was cut by 1 base and J by 5 bases, with 15 bases left in between. Germline CDR1 reads DFQATT; CDR2 reads SNEGSKA (reference sequence). The CDR3 loop spans 15 amino acids. The CDR3: CSARVWGGADNEQFF. CDR3 DNA: TGCAGTGCTAGAGTCTGGGGGGGGGCTGACAATGAGCAGTTCTTC.

This clonotype came up a few times. This chain uses TRBV5-1 with TRBJ2-5, with D uncertain. V was trimmed by 4 bases and J by 5 bases, leaving 9 bases between them. Germline-derived CDR1 and CDR2 are SGHRS and YFSETQ. There are 12 residues in the CDR3. The CDR3 here is CASSPHSETQYF. CDR3 coding DNA: TGCGCCAGCAGCCCTCACAGTGAGACCCAGTACTTC.

The rearrangement links TRBV27 to TRBJ2-1; 7 bases agree with TRBD2. CDR1 is MNHEY and CDR2 is SMNVEV in the germline V gene (reference sequence). The CDR3 sequence is 17 residues long. The V gene end was trimmed by 1 base and the J gene end by 0 bases; junction bases not matched to a gene: 6. In nucleotides, the CDR3 is TGTGCCAGCAGTTTATTCGGGGGGTTCAGCTCCTACAATGAGCAGTTCTTC. This codes for CASSLFGGFSSYNEQFF.

This clonotype has a handful of counts. The chain is built from TRBV20-1 and TRBJ2-5; TRBD1 agrees at 8 bases. V dropped 5 bases and J dropped 5; count of bases not matched to a gene: 7. CDR1 is DFQATT and CDR2 is SNEGSKA in the germline V gene (reference sequence). The CDR3 has 13 amino acids. CDR3 amino acids: CSAGTGPAETQYF. The DNA of the CDR3 is TGCAGTGCTGGGACAGGACCGGCCGAGACCCAGTACTTC.

The genes are TRBV15 and TRBJ2-5, with D unresolved. Trimming cost V 7 bases and J 2 bases, with 8 bases left between them. The CDR3 runs 12 residues. From germline, CDR1 is LNHNV and CDR2 YYDKDF (reference sequence). CDR3 sequence reads: CATNPPQETQYF. CDR3 nucleotides: TGTGCCACCAATCCCCCACAAGAGACCCAGTACTTC.

The sample holds many counts of this clonotype. The chain joins TRBV7-8 to TRBJ1-2; the D gene is possibly TRBD1 (6 bases). The CDR3 sequence is 15 residues long. Per the germline V gene, CDR1 is SGHVS and CDR2 is FQNEAQ. Trimming took off 5 bases at V and 1 base at J, with 14 bases between the two ends. The CDR3 DNA follows: TGTGCCAGCAGCACATCCGGGACATATAACTATGGCTACACCTTC. Translated: CASSTSGTYNYGYTF.

The table lists this clonotype with a few counts. J is TRBJ2-7 and V is TRBV4-1; a possible D gene is TRBD1 (6 bases). Looked up from germline, CDR1 is MGHRA and CDR2 is YSYEKL. V was cut by 2 bases and J by 4 bases, with 12 bases left in between. CDR3 size: 14 residues. CDR3 loop: CASSQTDSTYEQYF. In DNA form, the CDR3 reads TGCGCCAGCAGCCAAACGGACAGTACTTACGAGCAGTACTTC.

V usage is TRBV9 and J usage is TRBJ2-5, with unresolved D. The CDR3 runs 13 residues. V shed 4 bases and J shed 5 bases, with 12 bases lying between them. In germline, CDR1 is SGDLS, CDR2 YYNGEE. The CDR3 coding sequence is TGTGCCAGCAGCTCCCAAGCCACCGAGACCCAGTACTTC. Amino acids: CASSSQATETQYF.

The genes are TRBV28 and TRBJ2-3; maybe TRBD2 (5 bases). Trimming pared 1 base from V and 3 bases from J, leaving 11 bases between. The CDR3 covers 15 residues. Germline lookup yields CDR1 MDHEN and CDR2 SYDVKM. CDR3 loop: CASSLSATGTDTQYF. The CDR3 coding sequence is TGTGCCAGCAGTTTATCCGCGACGGGGACAGATACGCAGTATTTT.

This sequence joins TRBV29-1 and TRBJ2-5, with D possibly being TRBD1 or TRBD2 (5 bases each). The germline V gene has CDR1 SQVTM and CDR2 ANQGSEA. CDR3 length: 16 amino acids. Trimming left V 1 base short and J 11 bases short, with 26 bases between. CDR3 nucleotide sequence: TGCAGCGTTGAAGGAGATGGGGACCGACATTACAATGAGCAGTACTTC. Protein product: CSVEGDGDRHYNEQYF. Drawing the rest from reference TRBV29-1 and TRBJ2-5, the complete variable domain is SAVISQKPSRDICQRGTSLTIQCQVDSQVTMMFWYRQQPGQSLTLIATANQGSEATYESGFVIDKFPISRPNLTFSTLTVSNMSPEDSSIYLCSVEGDGDRHYNEQYFGPGTRLLVL.

The chain joins TRBV7-2 to TRBJ1-5; D is undetermined. This CDR3 comprises 14 residues. CDR1 SGHTA and CDR2 FQGNSA come from the germline V gene. V dropped 4 bases and J dropped 4 bases, with 11 bases sitting between them. The CDR3 protein is CASSSRTDNQPQHF. CDR3 DNA: TGTGCCAGCAGCTCCCGGACGGATAATCAGCCCCAGCATTTT.

This clonotype came up a few times. The chain employs TRBV27 and TRBJ2-7, with 7 bases matching TRBD2. Germline V gene data show CDR1 as MNHEY and CDR2 as SMNVEV (reference sequence). This CDR3 region has 13 residues. Germline trimming cut 3 bases from V and 5 bases from J; bases unmatched to any gene: 4. The CDR3 DNA is TGTGCCAGCAGTTTTAATGCGGGGGACGAGCAGTACTTC. It yields the protein CASSFNAGDEQYF.

This clonotype was counted at least ten times. Relative to the germline gene, one junction end is altered; a read error may explain this. V gene TRBV7-2 combines with J gene TRBJ2-4, with 7 bases lining up with TRBD1. Germline loops: CDR1 SGHTA, CDR2 FQGNSA. This CDR3 has 14 residues. The CDR3, as DNA: TGCGCCAGCAGCTTAGGGGGCGGAAAAAACATTCAGTACTTC. This encodes CASSLGGGKNIQYF.

This chain uses TRBV14 with TRBJ2-7, with D possibly called TRBD1 or TRBD2 (5 bases each). Germline V gene sequence: CDR1 SGHDN, CDR2 FVKESK. Trimming left V 4 bases short and J 4 bases short, with 20 bases between. This CDR3 has 16 residues. The CDR3 here is CASSPNAGAFWYEQYF. CDR3 DNA sequence: TGTGCCAGCAGCCCAAATGCCGGGGCATTTTGGTACGAGCAGTACTTC.

The chain has TRBV3-1 and TRBJ2-5; 8 bases line up with TRBD2. The CDR3 sequence is 16 residues long. V dropped 0 bases and J dropped 2; count of bases not matched to a gene: 5. The germline V gene encodes CDR1 LGHDT and CDR2 YNNKEL (reference sequence). The CDR3 reads CASSQDDQRGQETQYF. Here the CDR3 DNA reads TGTGCCAGCAGCCAAGATGACCAGCGGGGGCAAGAGACCCAGTACTTC.

The genes are TRBV2 and TRBJ2-7, with D perhaps TRBD1 (6 bases). The V gene lost 7 bases and the J gene lost 2 bases, with 12 bases spanning the gap. Germline assignment: CDR1 SNHLY and CDR2 FYNNEI. The CDR3 runs to 13 residues. The CDR3 region has the DNA TGTGCCAGCACCCCGGCAGGGGCCTACGAGCAGTACTTC. Translation gives CASTPAGAYEQYF.

The CDR3 spells CASSAEGGGGSTDTQYF. The DNA for the CDR3 is TGTGCCAGCAGCGCCGAAGGAGGCGGGGGGTCAACAGATACGCAGTATTTT. This chain links TRBV9 with TRBJ2-3; 8 bases are shared with TRBD2. The CDR3 spans 17 residues. With V trimmed by 3 bases and J by 3 bases, 12 bases remained unmatched. Germline V gene lookup returns CDR1 SGDLS and CDR2 YYNGEE.

V gene TRBV28 combines with J gene TRBJ2-1; 8 bases are shared with TRBD2. Per the germline V gene, CDR1 is MDHEN and CDR2 is SYDVKM. J gave up 0 bases and V 3 bases, and 4 bases lay outside the gene matches. The CDR3 has 16 amino acids. The CDR3 DNA is TGTGCCAGCAGTTTTGTTAGCGGGGACTCCTACAATGAGCAGTTCTTC. Translation gives CASSFVSGDSYNEQFF.

The chain carries TRBV6-5 and TRBJ1-4; possibly TRBD1 for D (6 bases). Germline CDR1 reads MNHEY; CDR2 reads SVGAGI. V gave up 8 bases and J gave up 10 bases, with 14 bases separating them. CDR3 length equals 12 residues. CDR3 in amino acids: CASSPDRLKLFF. The CDR3 nucleotides are TGTGCCAGCTCCCCAGACAGGTTAAAACTGTTTTTT.

The gene calls are TRBV6-5 and TRBJ2-1; D is undetermined. The V end lost 5 bases, the J end lost 2 bases, and 16 bases lay between the germline ends. The CDR3 totals 16 residues. The germline gives CDR1 MNHEY, CDR2 SVGAGI. CDR3 in DNA: TGTGCCAGCAGTACCTCTTTGGACGTTCCCTACAATGAGCAGTTCTTC. Its protein is CASSTSLDVPYNEQFF.

This clonotype was counted a few times. CDR3 DNA: TGTGCCAGTAGTGGGGCAGGGGGCAGTGGGGCCAACGTCCTGACTTTC. The encoded protein is CASSGAGGSGANVLTF. This sequence joins TRBV19 and TRBJ2-6; 8 bases are shared with TRBD1. The germline V gene encodes CDR1 LNHDA and CDR2 SQIVND (reference sequence). The CDR3 is 16 amino acids. The V and J ends lost 5 bases and 3 bases, in that order; junction bases with no gene match: 6. Looking up the rest from reference TRBV19 and TRBJ2-6 gives the full variable domain: DGGITQSPKYLFRKEGQNVTLSCEQNLNHDAMYWYRQDPGQGLRLIYYSQIVNDFQKGDIAEGYSVSREKKESFPLTVTSAQKNPTAFYLCASSGAGGSGANVLTFGAGSRLTVL.

In this sample, this clonotype turned up a few times. The genes are TRBV7-9 and TRBJ2-6; D is tentatively TRBD1 or TRBD2 (5 bases each). The V and J ends lost 1 base and 1 base respectively, with 17 bases between them. The germline CDR1 and CDR2 sequences are SEHNR and FQNEAQ (reference sequence). The CDR3 contains 19 residues. CDR3 amino acids: CASSLGRGPRISGANVLTF. DNA for the CDR3: TGTGCCAGCAGCTTAGGTCGGGGCCCTAGGATATCTGGGGCCAACGTCCTGACTTTC.

Note on this clonotype: A read error may account for a junction end that differs from germline. This chain links TRBV28 with TRBJ1-5; no definite D call. Germline V lookup: CDR1 MDHEN, CDR2 SYDVKM. CDR3 length equals 14 residues. CDR3 coding DNA: TGTGCCAGCAGTTCCCCTGCCTTTAATCCGCCCCAGCATTTT. Translation: CASSSPAFNPPQHF.

V is TRBV11-2 and J is TRBJ2-3; TRBD2 matches at 9 bases. The CDR3 loop spans 17 amino acids. Germline-derived CDR1 and CDR2 are SGHAT and FQNNGV. Losses at the gene ends were 11 bases for V and 2 bases for J; bases not matched to a gene: 17. Here the CDR3 DNA reads TGTGCCGTCAGAGGGACTAGCCCTCCCGGTCACACAGATACGCAGTATTTT. It translates to CAVRGTSPPGHTDTQYF.

This clonotype was counted once. The gene calls are TRBV5-1 and TRBJ1-2; no firm D call. This CDR3 region has 14 residues. Germline CDR1 is SGHRS and CDR2 is YFSETQ. Between the trimmed V and J ends, which lost 4 bases and 8 bases, there was a span of 18 bases. The DNA for the CDR3 is TGCGCCAGCAGCGGCACCCCGACGCCTATCGGCTACACCTTC. Protein product: CASSGTPTPIGYTF.

The chain is built from TRBV27 and TRBJ2-4; D is tentatively TRBD1 or TRBD2 (5 bases each). Trimming cost V 3 bases and J 3 bases, with 27 bases left between them. Germline assignment: CDR1 MNHEY and CDR2 SMNVEV (reference sequence). The CDR3 has 20 residues. CDR3 in amino acids: CASSLRGPLFLSLIKNIQYF. DNA for the CDR3: TGTGCCAGCAGTTTGAGGGGCCCATTGTTTCTTTCGTTGATCAAAAACATTCAGTACTTC.

The chain combines TRBV5-1 with TRBJ2-5, with D perhaps TRBD2 (6 bases). CDR3 length: 14 residues. CDR1 is SGHRS and CDR2 is YFSETQ in the germline V gene. The V end was cut by 4 bases, the J end by 5 bases, with 15 bases between. The CDR3 spells CASSGGSGGETQYF. As DNA, the CDR3 is TGCGCCAGCAGCGGCGGAAGTGGAGGGGAGACCCAGTACTTC.

The chain links TRBV7-2 to TRBJ1-6; weak D call: TRBD1 (6 bases). V lost 1 base and J lost 7, with 17 bases in between. This CDR3 has 17 residues. Germline V lookup: CDR1 SGHTA, CDR2 FQGNSA. CDR3 DNA sequence: TGTGCCAGCAGCTTAGTGGTCTGGGGGGCTGGCAATTCACCCCTCCACTTT. This encodes CASSLVVWGAGNSPLHF.